This T cell receptor (beta chain) derives from a study of vaccination effects on CD4 cells after COVID-19. Study in general: Sampling occurred a median 72 days post second dose, range 14 to 241.

The CDR3 is made up of 13 amino acids. CDR1 is SGHNT and CDR2 is YYREEE in the germline V gene (reference sequence). Deletions cut 0 bases from V and 2 bases from J, with 5 bases between. Generated by immunoSEQ multiplex PCR, the TCRdb table keeps only in-frame clones and is missing some. The sample yields approximately 70,000 clones, around 73% seen once. With regard to this clone: The antigen is undetermined.

Study observations and caveats: Common cold coronavirus cross-reactivity was shown by only 1 of 255 vaccine-induced clones in healthy vaccinees.

Subsequent to a culture period of 10 to 11 days, CD4+ T cells were isolated. Participants got two doses of BNT162b2 or mRNA-1273 vaccine. Researchers swapped half the medium for IL-2 medium on both days 3 and 7. This chain uses TRBV5-4 with TRBJ2-5; D unresolved. The specimen was CD4+ T cells from PBMCs cultured without peptide, collected after COVID-19 vaccination. This receptor was taken from a human donor who received a COVID-19 vaccine. CDR3 nucleotides: TGTGCCAGCAGCTTGGTTCTGCAAGAGACCCAGTACTTC. This gives the protein CASSLVLQETQYF.